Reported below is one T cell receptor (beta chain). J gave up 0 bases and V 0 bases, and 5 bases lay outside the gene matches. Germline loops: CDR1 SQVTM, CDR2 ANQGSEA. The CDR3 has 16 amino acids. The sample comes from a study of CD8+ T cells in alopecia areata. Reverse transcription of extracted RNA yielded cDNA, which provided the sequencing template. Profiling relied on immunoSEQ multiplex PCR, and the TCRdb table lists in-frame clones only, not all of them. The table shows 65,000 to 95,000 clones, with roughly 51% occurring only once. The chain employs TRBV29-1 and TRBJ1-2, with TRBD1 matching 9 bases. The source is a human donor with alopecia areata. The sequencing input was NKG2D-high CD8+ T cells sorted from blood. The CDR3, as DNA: TGCAGCGTTGAAGATTTGAGACAGGGGGCTAACTATGGCTACACCTTC. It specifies CSVEDLRQGANYGYTF.